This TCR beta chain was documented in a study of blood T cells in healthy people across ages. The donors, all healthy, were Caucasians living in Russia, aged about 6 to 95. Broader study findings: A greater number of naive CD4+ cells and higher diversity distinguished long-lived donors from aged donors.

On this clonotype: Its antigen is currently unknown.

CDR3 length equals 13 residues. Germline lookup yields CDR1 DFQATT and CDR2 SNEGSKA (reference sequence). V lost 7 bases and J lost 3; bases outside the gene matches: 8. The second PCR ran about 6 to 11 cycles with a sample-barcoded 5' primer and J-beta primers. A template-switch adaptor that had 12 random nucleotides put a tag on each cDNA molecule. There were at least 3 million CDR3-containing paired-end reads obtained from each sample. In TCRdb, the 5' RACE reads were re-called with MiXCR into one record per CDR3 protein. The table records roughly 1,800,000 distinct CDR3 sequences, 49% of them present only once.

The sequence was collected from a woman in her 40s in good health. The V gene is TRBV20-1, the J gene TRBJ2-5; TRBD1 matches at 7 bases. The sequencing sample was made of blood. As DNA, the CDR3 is TGCAGTGGACGGGACAGCCGGAAAGAGACCCAGTACTTC. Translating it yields CSGRDSRKETQYF.